This is a list of T cell receptor beta chains from one sample in a study of post-analysis software for immune sequencing data. Each CDR3 protein gets one entry after TCRdb re-called the PCR reads with MiXCR. This sample has roughly 540,000 distinct CDR3 sequences; around a third occur once, and the top ten carry around 6.1%. The specimen sequenced was blood. The receptors were sampled from a girl aged 2 to 17 with multiple sclerosis. Each CDR3 is given with its conserved first and last residue. Each record gives: J gene, V gene, CDR3 protein.

j_gene: TRBJ2-1
v_gene: TRBV3-1
CDR3aa: CASASDPQPRNEQFF

j_gene: TRBJ2-1
v_gene: TRBV29-1
CDR3aa: CSVRPSSSYNEQFF

j_gene: TRBJ2-1
v_gene: TRBV6-1
CDR3aa: CASSKRRFGGYNEQFF

j_gene: TRBJ2-1
v_gene: TRBV7-8
CDR3aa: CASSPRISWDEQFF

j_gene: TRBJ2-5
v_gene: TRBV24-1
CDR3aa: CATSDLVSGGQETQYF

j_gene: TRBJ1-1
v_gene: TRBV3-1
CDR3aa: CASATRGQGNTEAFF

j_gene: TRBJ2-7
v_gene: TRBV5-1
CDR3aa: CASILAGGLTRLYEQYF

j_gene: TRBJ2-7
v_gene: TRBV7-8
CDR3aa: CASSLAAAYEQYF

j_gene: TRBJ2-2
v_gene: TRBV11-2
CDR3aa: CASSPSGSGVRELFF

j_gene: TRBJ1-5
v_gene: TRBV20-1
CDR3aa: CSARDIGDRSNQPQHF

j_gene: TRBJ2-6
v_gene: TRBV12-3/TRBV12-4
CDR3aa: CASRDGGSGANVLTF

j_gene: TRBJ2-7
v_gene: TRBV24-1
CDR3aa: CATSDGATYEQYF

j_gene: TRBJ2-1
v_gene: TRBV7-9
CDR3aa: CACRDREYYNEQFF

j_gene: TRBJ2-5
v_gene: TRBV2
CDR3aa: CASEGGRETQYF

j_gene: TRBJ2-7
v_gene: TRBV12-3/TRBV12-4
CDR3aa: CASSRTGRNEQYF

j_gene: TRBJ2-3
v_gene: TRBV4-1
CDR3aa: CASSQVGTSADTQYF

j_gene: TRBJ2-7
v_gene: TRBV5-6
CDR3aa: CASSDRSRSSYEQYF

j_gene: TRBJ1-4
v_gene: TRBV12-3/TRBV12-4
CDR3aa: CASSLQGTAEKLFF

j_gene: TRBJ2-7
v_gene: TRBV20-1
CDR3aa: CSARRFSYEQYF

j_gene: TRBJ2-5
v_gene: TRBV6-5
CDR3aa: CASTVSGQETQYF

j_gene: TRBJ2-7
v_gene: TRBV20-1
CDR3aa: CSATVPRGGSYEQYF

j_gene: TRBJ2-3
v_gene: TRBV25-1
CDR3aa: CASSVGGTQYF

j_gene: TRBJ1-5
v_gene: TRBV12-3/TRBV12-4
CDR3aa: CASSPGTVDQPQHF

j_gene: TRBJ2-3
v_gene: TRBV5-1
CDR3aa: CASSLDEGAVDTQYF

j_gene: TRBJ2-3
v_gene: TRBV7-3
CDR3aa: CASSLRPGSDTQYF

j_gene: TRBJ2-3
v_gene: TRBV5-1
CDR3aa: CASDRGQGDTQYF

j_gene: TRBJ2-7
v_gene: TRBV13
CDR3aa: CASSLDPDSDYEQYF

j_gene: TRBJ2-7
v_gene: TRBV7-9
CDR3aa: CASSLALAGPYEQYF

j_gene: TRBJ1-2
v_gene: TRBV20-1
CDR3aa: CSARTSGVPGYTF

j_gene: TRBJ2-1
v_gene: TRBV11-3
CDR3aa: CASSRGAYDEQFF

j_gene: TRBJ2-1
v_gene: TRBV7-2
CDR3aa: CASSPGKTGLLNEQFF

j_gene: TRBJ2-3
v_gene: TRBV7-6
CDR3aa: CASSLAYQRVTLTDTQYF

j_gene: TRBJ2-1
v_gene: TRBV15
CDR3aa: CATSTGLAGGNEQFF

j_gene: TRBJ2-1
v_gene: TRBV5-6
CDR3aa: CASSILAASYNEQFF

j_gene: TRBJ1-1
v_gene: TRBV5-1
CDR3aa: CASSLEGGLTEAFF

j_gene: TRBJ2-3
v_gene: TRBV20-1
CDR3aa: CSARDLGLYTDTQYF

j_gene: TRBJ2-3
v_gene: TRBV6-6
CDR3aa: CASSYSGTSAQYF

j_gene: TRBJ1-1
v_gene: TRBV5-1
CDR3aa: CASSLDPVTGDLMNTEAFF

j_gene: TRBJ2-5
v_gene: TRBV11-2
CDR3aa: CASSLGGPSGRPEETQYF

j_gene: TRBJ2-1
v_gene: TRBV20-1
CDR3aa: CSASGLAHNEQFF

j_gene: TRBJ1-2
v_gene: TRBV20-1
CDR3aa: CSAADPTGSYGYTF

j_gene: TRBJ2-7
v_gene: TRBV7-8
CDR3aa: CASSRTSGGGTYEQYF

j_gene: TRBJ1-2
v_gene: TRBV7-9
CDR3aa: CASSLASGQGSGYTF

j_gene: TRBJ2-1
v_gene: TRBV27
CDR3aa: CASSLLAGTPNEQFF

j_gene: TRBJ2-5
v_gene: TRBV12-3/TRBV12-4
CDR3aa: CASSSLDIQETQYF